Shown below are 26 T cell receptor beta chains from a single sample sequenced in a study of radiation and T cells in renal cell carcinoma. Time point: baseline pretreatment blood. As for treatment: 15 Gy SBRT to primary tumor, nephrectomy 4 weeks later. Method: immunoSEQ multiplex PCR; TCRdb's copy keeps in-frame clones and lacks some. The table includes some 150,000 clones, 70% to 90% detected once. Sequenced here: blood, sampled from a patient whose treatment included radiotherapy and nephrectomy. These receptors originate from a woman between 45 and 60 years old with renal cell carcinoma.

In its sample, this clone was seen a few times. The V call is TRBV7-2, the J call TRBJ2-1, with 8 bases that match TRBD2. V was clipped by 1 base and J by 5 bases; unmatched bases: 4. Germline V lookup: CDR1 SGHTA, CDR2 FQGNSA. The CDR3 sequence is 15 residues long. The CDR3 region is CASSLVTSGNNEQFF. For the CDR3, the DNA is TGTGCCAGCAGCTTAGTCACTAGCGGCAACAATGAGCAGTTCTTC. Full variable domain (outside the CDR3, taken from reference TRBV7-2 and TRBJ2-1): GAGVSQSPSNKVTEKGKDVELRCDPISGHTALYWYRQSLGQGLEFLIYFQGNSAPDKSGLPSDRFSAERTGGSVSTLTIQRTQQEDSAVYLCASSLVTSGNNEQFFGPGTRLTVL.

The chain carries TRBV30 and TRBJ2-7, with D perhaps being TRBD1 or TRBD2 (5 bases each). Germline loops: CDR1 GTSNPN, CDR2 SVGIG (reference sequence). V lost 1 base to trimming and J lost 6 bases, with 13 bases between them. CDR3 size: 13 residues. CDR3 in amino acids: CAWSADEGREQYF. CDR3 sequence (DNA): TGTGCCTGGAGTGCGGATGAGGGGCGCGAGCAGTACTTC.

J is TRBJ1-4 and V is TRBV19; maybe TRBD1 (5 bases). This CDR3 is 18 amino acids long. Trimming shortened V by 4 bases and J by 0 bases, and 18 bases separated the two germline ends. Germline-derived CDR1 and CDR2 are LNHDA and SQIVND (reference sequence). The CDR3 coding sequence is TGTGCCAGTAGTAGCTTACGAGGGGCCCCTGCAACTAATGAAAAACTGTTTTTT. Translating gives CASSSLRGAPATNEKLFF.

This CDR3 reads CASSQDSGVELFF. The CDR3 region has the DNA TGCGCCAGCAGCCAAGATTCTGGGGTGGAGCTGTTTTTT. The J gene is TRBJ2-2, the V gene TRBV4-3, with D unresolved. Per germline, CDR1 LGHNA and CDR2 YSLEER. V was clipped by 0 bases and J by 10 bases, with 9 bases between them. The CDR3 is 13 amino acids.

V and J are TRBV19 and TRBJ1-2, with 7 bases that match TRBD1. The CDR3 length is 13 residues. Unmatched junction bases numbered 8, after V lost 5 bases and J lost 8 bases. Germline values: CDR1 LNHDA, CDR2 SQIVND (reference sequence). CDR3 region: CASSPSGGKGYTF. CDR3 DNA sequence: TGTGCCAGTAGTCCGTCAGGGGGGAAAGGCTACACCTTC.

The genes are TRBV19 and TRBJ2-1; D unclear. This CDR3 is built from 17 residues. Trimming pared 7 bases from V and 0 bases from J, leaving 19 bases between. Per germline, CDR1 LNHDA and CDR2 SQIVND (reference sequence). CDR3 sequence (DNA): TGTGCCAGTATCTCAGATCGGACGGTTAGCTCCTACAATGAGCAGTTCTTC. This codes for CASISDRTVSSYNEQFF.

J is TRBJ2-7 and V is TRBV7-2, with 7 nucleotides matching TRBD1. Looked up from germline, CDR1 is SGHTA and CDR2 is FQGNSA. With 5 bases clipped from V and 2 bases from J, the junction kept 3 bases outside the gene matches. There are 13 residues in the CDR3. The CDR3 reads CASSHQGAYEQYF. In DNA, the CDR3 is TGTGCCAGCAGCCATCAGGGGGCCTACGAGCAGTACTTC.

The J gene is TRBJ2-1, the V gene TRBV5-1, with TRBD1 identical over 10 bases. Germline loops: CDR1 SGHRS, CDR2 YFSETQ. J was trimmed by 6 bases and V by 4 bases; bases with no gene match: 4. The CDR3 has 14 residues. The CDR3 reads CASSGRTGGNEQFF. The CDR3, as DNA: TGCGCCAGCAGCGGTAGGACAGGGGGCAATGAGCAGTTCTTC. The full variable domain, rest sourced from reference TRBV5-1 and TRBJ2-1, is KAGVTQTPRYLIKTRGQQVTLSCSPISGHRSVSWYQQTPGQGLQFLFEYFSETQRNKGNFPGRFSGRQFSNSRSEMNVSTLELGDSALYLCASSGRTGGNEQFFGPGTRLTVL.

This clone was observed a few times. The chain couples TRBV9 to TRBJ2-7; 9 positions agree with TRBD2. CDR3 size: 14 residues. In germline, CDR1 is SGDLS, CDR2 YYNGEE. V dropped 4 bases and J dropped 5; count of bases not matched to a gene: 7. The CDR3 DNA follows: TGTGCCAGCAGCTCACGGACTAGCGTTGACGAGCAGTACTTC. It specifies CASSSRTSVDEQYF.

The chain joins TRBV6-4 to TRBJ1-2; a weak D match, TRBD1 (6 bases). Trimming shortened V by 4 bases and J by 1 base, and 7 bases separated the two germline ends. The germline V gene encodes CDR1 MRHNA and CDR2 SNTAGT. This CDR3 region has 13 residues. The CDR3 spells CASSAQGNYGYTF. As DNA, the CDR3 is TGTGCCAGCAGTGCACAGGGTAACTATGGCTACACCTTC.

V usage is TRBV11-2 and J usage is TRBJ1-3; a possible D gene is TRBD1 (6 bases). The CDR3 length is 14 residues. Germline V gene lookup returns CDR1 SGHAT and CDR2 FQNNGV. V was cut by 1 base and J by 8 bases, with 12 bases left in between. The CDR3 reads CASSLGTAMDTIYF. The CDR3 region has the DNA TGTGCCAGCAGCTTAGGGACAGCTATGGACACCATATATTTT.

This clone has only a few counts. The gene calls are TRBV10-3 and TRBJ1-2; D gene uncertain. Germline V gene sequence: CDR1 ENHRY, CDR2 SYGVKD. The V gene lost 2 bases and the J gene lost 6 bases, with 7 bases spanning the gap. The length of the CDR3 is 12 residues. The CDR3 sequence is CAISEPPDGYTF. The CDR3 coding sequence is TGTGCCATCAGTGAGCCCCCGGATGGCTACACCTTC.

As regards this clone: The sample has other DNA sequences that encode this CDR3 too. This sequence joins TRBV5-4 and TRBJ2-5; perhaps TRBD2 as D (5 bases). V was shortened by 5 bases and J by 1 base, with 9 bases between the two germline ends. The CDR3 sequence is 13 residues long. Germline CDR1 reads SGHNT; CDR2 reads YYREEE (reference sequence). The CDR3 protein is CASSLGVQETQYF. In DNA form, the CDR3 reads TGTGCCAGCAGTCTCGGGGTCCAAGAGACCCAGTACTTC. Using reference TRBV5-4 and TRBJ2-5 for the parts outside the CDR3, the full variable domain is ETGVTQSPTHLIKTRGQQVTLRCSSQSGHNTVSWYQQALGQGPQFIFQYYREEENGRGNFPPRFSGLQFPNYSSELNVNALELDDSALYLCASSLGVQETQYFGPGTRLLVL.

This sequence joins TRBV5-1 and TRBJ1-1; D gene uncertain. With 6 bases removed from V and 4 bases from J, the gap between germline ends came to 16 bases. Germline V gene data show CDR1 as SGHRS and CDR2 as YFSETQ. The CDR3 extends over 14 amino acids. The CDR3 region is CASNENGPGTEAFF. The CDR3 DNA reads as TGCGCCAGCAACGAAAACGGACCCGGCACTGAAGCTTTCTTT.

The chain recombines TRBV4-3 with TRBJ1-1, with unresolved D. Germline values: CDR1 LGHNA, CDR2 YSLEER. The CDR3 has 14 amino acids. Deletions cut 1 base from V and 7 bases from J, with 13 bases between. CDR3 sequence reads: CASSQAQGYDEAFF. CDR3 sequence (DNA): TGCGCCAGCAGCCAAGCCCAAGGCTATGATGAAGCTTTCTTT.

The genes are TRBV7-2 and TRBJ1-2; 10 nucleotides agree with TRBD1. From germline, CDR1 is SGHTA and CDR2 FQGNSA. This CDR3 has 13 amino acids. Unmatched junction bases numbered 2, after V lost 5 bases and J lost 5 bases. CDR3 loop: CASSVDRGYGYTF. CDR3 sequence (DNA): TGTGCCAGCAGCGTGGACAGGGGGTATGGCTACACCTTC. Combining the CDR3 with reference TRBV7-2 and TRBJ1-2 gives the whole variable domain GAGVSQSPSNKVTEKGKDVELRCDPISGHTALYWYRQSLGQGLEFLIYFQGNSAPDKSGLPSDRFSAERTGGSVSTLTIQRTQQEDSAVYLCASSVDRGYGYTFGSGTRLTVV.

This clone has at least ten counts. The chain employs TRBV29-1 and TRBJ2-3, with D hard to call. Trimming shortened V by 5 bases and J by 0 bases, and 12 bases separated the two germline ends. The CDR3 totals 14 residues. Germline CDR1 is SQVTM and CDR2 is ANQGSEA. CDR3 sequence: CSVSAGVSTDTQYF. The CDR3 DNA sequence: TGCAGCGTTTCTGCTGGGGTTAGCACAGATACGCAGTATTTT.

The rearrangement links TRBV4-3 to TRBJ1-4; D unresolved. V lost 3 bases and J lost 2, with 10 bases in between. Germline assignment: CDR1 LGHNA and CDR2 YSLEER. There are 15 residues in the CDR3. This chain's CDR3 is CASSQGGFTNEKLFF. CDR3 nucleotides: TGCGCCAGCAGCCAGGGAGGTTTCACTAATGAAAAACTGTTTTTT.

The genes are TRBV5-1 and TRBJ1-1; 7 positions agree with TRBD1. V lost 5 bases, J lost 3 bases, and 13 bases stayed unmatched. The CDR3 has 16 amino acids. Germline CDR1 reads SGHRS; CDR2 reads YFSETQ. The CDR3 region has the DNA TGCGCCAGCAGGTTGAGGGGGACAGCTACCTACACTGAAGCTTTCTTT. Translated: CASRLRGTATYTEAFF.

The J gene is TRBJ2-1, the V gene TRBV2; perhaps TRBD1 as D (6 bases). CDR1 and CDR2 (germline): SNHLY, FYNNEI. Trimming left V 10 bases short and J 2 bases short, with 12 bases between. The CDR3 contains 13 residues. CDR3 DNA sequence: TGTGCCACCTCACAGGGAGCCTACAATGAGCAGTTCTTC. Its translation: CATSQGAYNEQFF.

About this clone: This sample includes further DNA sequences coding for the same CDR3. DNA of the CDR3: TGTGCCAGCAGCTTAGTAGCGGACTCTGGAAACACCATATATTTT. Translation gives CASSLVADSGNTIYF. The J gene is TRBJ1-3, the V gene TRBV7-9, with D unresolved. V lost 1 base and J 0 bases, leaving 7 bases between the germline ends. The CDR3 extends over 15 amino acids. Germline CDR1 is SEHNR and CDR2 is FQNEAQ (reference sequence).

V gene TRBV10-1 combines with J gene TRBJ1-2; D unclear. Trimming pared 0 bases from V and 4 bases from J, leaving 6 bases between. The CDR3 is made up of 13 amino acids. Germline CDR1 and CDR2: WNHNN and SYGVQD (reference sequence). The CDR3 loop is CASSESGGYGYTF. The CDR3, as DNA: TGCGCCAGCAGTGAGTCGGGCGGCTATGGCTACACCTTC.

The CDR3 loop reads CASSSDSEGTQYF. The CDR3 region has the DNA TGTGCCAGCAGCTCCGACTCGGAAGGGACGCAGTATTTT. The V gene is TRBV6-5, the J gene TRBJ2-3; no clear D. Germline assignment: CDR1 MNHEY and CDR2 SVGAGI. The V end was cut by 6 bases, the J end by 9 bases, with 16 bases between. This CDR3 has 13 amino acids.

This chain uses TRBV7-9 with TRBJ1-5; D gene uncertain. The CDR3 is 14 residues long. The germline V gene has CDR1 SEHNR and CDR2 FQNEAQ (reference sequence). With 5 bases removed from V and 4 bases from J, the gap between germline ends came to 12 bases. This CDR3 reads CASSEGRPNQPQHF. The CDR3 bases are TGTGCCAGCAGCGAGGGTCGTCCGAATCAGCCCCAGCATTTT.

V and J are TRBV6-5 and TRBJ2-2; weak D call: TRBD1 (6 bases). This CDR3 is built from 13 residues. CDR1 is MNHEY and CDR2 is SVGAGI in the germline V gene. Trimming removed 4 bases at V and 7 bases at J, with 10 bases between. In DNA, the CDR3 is TGTGCCAGCAGTTCTGACAGGCGCGGGGAGCTGTTTTTT. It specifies CASSSDRRGELFF.

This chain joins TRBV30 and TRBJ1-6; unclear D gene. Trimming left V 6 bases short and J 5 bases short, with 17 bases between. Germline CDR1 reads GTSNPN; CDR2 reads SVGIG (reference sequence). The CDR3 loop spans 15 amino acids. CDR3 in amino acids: CACAPSTVDNSPLHF. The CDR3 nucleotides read TGTGCCTGCGCCCCGAGTACCGTGGATAATTCACCCCTCCACTTT.